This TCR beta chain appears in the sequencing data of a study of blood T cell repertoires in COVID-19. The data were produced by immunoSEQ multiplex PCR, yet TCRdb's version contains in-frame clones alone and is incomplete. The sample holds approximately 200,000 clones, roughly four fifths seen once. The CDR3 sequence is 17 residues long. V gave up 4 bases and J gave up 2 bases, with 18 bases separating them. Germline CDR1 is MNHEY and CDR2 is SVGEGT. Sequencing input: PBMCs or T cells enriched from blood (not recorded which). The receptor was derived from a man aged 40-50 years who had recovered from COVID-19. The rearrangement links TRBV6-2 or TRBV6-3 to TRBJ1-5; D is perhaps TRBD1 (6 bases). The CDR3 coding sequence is TGTGCCAGCAGTTCCCTGACAGGTTTTCTTGGCAATCAGCCCCAGCATTTT. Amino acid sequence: CASSSLTGFLGNQPQHF.